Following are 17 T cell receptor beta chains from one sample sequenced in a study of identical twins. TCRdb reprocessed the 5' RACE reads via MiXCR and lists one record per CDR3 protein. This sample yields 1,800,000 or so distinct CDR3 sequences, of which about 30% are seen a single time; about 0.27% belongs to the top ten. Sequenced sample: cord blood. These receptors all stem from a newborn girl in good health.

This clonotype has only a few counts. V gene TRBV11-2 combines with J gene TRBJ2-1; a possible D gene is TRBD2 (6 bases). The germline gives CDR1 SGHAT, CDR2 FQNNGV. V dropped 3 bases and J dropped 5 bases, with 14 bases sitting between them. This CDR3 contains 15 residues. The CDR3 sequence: CASSFFPREDNEQFF. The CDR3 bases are TGTGCCAGCAGCTTTTTCCCTAGGGAGGACAATGAGCAGTTCTTC.

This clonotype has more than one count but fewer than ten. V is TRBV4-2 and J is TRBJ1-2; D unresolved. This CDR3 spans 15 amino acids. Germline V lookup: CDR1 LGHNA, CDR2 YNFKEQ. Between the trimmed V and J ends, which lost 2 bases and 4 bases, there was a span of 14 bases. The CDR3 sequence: CASSQNLPVPYGYTF. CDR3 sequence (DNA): TGTGCCAGCAGCCAAAATCTTCCGGTTCCCTATGGCTACACCTTC.

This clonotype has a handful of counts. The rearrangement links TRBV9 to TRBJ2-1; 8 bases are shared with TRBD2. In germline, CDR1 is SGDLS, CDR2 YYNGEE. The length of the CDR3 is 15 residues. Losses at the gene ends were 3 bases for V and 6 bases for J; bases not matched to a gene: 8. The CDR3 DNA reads TGTGCCAGCAGCGGACAGCGGGGGACCTCCAATGAGCAGTTCTTC. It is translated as CASSGQRGTSNEQFF.

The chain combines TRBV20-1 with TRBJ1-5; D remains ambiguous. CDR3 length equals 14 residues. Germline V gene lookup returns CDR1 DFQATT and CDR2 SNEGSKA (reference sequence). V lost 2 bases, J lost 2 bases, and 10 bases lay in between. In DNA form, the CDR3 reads TGCAGTGCTAGAAGGCCGGAGGGCAATCAGCCCCAGCATTTT. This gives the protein CSARRPEGNQPQHF.

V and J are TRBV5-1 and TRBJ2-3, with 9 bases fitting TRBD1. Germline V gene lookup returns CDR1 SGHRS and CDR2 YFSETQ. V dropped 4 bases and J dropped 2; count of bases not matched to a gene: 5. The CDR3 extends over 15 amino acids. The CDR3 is CASSRRTGDTDTQYF. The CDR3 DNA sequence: TGCGCCAGCAGCCGCCGGACAGGGGACACAGATACGCAGTATTTT.

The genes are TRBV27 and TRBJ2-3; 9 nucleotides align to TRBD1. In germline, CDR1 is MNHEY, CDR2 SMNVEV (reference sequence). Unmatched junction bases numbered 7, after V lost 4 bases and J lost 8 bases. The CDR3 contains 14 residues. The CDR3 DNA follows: TGTGCCAGCAGTTGGGGACAGGGCGTAGGTACGCAGTATTTT. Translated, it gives CASSWGQGVGTQYF.

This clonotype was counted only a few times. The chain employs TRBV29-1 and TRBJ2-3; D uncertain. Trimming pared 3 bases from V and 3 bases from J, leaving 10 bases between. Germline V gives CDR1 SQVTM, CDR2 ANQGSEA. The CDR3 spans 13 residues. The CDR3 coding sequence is TGCAGCGTTGATTCGGCCCTTACAGATACGCAGTATTTT. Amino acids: CSVDSALTDTQYF.

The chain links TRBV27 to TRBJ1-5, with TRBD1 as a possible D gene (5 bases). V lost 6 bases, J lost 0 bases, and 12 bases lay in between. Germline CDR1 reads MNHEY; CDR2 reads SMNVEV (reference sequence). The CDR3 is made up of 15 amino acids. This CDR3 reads CASSKNRPSNQPQHF. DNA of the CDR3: TGTGCCAGCAGCAAAAACAGGCCTAGCAATCAGCCCCAGCATTTT.

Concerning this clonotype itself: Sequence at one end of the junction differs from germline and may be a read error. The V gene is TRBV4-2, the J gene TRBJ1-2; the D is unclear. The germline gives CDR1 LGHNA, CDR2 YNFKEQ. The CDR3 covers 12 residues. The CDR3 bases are TGTGCCAGCAACCAAGTCCCGTATGGCTACACCTTC. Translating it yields CASNQVPYGYTF.

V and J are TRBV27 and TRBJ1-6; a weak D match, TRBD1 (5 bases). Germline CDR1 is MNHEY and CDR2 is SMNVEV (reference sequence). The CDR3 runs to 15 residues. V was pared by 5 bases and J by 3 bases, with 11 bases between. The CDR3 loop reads CASSAREGYNSPLHF. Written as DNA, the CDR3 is TGTGCCAGCAGTGCCAGGGAGGGCTATAATTCACCCCTCCACTTT.

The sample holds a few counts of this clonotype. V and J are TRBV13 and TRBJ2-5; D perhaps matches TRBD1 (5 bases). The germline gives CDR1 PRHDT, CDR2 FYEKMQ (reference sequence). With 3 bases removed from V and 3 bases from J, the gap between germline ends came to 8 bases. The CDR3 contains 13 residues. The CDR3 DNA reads TGTGCCAGCAGCTTCGTCAGGGAAGAGACCCAGTACTTC. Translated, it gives CASSFVREETQYF.

CDR3 sequence: CASKSPTGGQPQHF. The CDR3 bases are TGTGCCAGCAAAAGCCCGACGGGAGGTCAGCCCCAGCATTTT. The V call is TRBV28, the J call TRBJ1-5, with D unclear. V lost 7 bases and J 6 bases, leaving 16 bases between the germline ends. Germline lookup yields CDR1 MDHEN and CDR2 SYDVKM. The CDR3 is 14 amino acids.

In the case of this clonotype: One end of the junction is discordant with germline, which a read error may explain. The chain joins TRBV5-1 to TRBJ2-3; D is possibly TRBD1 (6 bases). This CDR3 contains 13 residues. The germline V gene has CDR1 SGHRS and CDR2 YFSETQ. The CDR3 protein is CVSSLGAADTQYF. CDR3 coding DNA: TGCGTCAGCAGCTTGGGGGCCGCAGATACGCAGTATTTT.

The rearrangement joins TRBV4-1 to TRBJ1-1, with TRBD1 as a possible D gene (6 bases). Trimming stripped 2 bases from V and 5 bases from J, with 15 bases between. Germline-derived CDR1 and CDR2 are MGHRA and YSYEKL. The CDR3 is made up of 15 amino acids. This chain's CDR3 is CASSQKLRGGTEAFF. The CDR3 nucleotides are TGCGCCAGCAGCCAAAAGCTTAGGGGGGGGACTGAAGCTTTCTTT.

DNA for the CDR3: TGTGCCAGCAGCGTCAGACCGCTTAACCGGATGAACACTGAAGCTTTCTTT. Translation: CASSVRPLNRMNTEAFF. This chain uses TRBV4-2 with TRBJ1-1; the D is unclear. The germline V gene has CDR1 LGHNA and CDR2 YNFKEQ. The CDR3 totals 17 residues. Trimming shortened V by 5 bases and J by 0 bases, and 19 bases separated the two germline ends.

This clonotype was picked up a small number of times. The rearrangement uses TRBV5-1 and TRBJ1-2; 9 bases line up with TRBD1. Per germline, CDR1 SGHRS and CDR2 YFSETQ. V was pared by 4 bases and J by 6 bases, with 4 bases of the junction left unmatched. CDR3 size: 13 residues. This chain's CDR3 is CASSTTGGHGYTF. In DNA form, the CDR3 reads TGCGCCAGCAGCACAACAGGGGGCCATGGCTACACCTTC.

The CDR3 region has the DNA TGCGCCAGCAGCTTAATCTTAGCCGGGAGTTCCTACAATGAGCAGTACTTC. Amino acids: CASSLILAGSSYNEQYF. The chain is built from TRBV5-1 and TRBJ2-1; TRBD2 is a possible D gene (6 bases). The J call may be incorrect, as the DNA end agrees better with TRBJ2-7. This CDR3 spans 17 amino acids. Germline CDR1 and CDR2: SGHRS and YFSETQ.